The present TCR beta chain was sequenced within a study of blood T cell repertoires in COVID-19. Assay used: immunoSEQ multiplex PCR; TCRdb lists only in-frame clones, some missing. The data show about 140,000 clones, more than 85% seen once. Germline V gene data show CDR1 as SGHAT and CDR2 as FQNNGV. The ends were cut back, 0 bases at V and 4 bases at J, with 13 bases in the middle. This CDR3 region has 15 residues. This sequence originates from a human donor in a cohort sampled during active COVID-19. The J gene is TRBJ2-7, the V gene TRBV11-2; D is undetermined. The sequenced sample consisted of peripheral blood. The CDR3 coding sequence is TGTGCCAGCAGCTTAGATTATTTAGAGATATACGAGCAGTACTTC. The encoded protein is CASSLDYLEIYEQYF.